These 26 T cell receptor beta chains came from one sample sequenced in a study of blood T cells in healthy people across ages. Combining a sample-barcoded 5' primer with a J-beta primer mix, a second PCR ran for about 6 to 11 cycles. MiXCR was run by TCRdb on the 5' RACE reads, yielding one entry per CDR3 protein. The table includes fewer than 900,000 distinct CDR3 sequences, approximately 39% detected once. Sequencing input: blood. Source of these receptors: a woman aged 55-70 years in good health.

DNA for the CDR3: TGCAGTGCTAGAGATAATGGGGACAGCCTAGCCAAAAACATTCAGTACTTC. It yields the protein CSARDNGDSLAKNIQYF. The chain uses TRBV20-1 and TRBJ2-4; 7 bases agree with TRBD1. V lost 0 bases and J lost 0; bases outside the gene matches: 8. CDR3 length: 17 amino acids. CDR1 is DFQATT, CDR2 SNEGSKA, per germline (reference sequence).

This clonotype appeared many times. The gene calls are TRBV7-9 and TRBJ2-2; D gene ambiguous. Per the germline V gene, CDR1 is SEHNR and CDR2 is FQNEAQ (reference sequence). CDR3 length: 15 residues. Trimming stripped 3 bases from V and 2 bases from J, with 10 bases between. The CDR3: CASSLSPVNTGELFF. As DNA, the CDR3 is TGTGCCAGCAGCTTGAGCCCCGTCAACACCGGGGAGCTGTTTTTT.

This clonotype was detected many times. The rearrangement uses TRBV6-5 and TRBJ2-1, with a tentative D call TRBD2 (6 bases). CDR3 length: 14 amino acids. Germline V gene lookup returns CDR1 MNHEY and CDR2 SVGAGI. The V gene lost 6 bases and the J gene lost 3 bases, with 12 bases spanning the gap. The CDR3 sequence is CASSSGTGYNEQFF. The CDR3 DNA follows: TGTGCCAGCAGCTCCGGGACTGGCTACAATGAGCAGTTCTTC.

This clonotype was counted only a few times. CDR3 amino acids: CASSGPPGLAGGPEQFF. In nucleotides, the CDR3 is TGTGCCAGCAGCGGCCCCCCGGGACTAGCGGGAGGGCCGGAGCAGTTCTTC. The chain links TRBV9 to TRBJ2-1; 16 nucleotides line up with TRBD2. Losses at the gene ends were 3 bases for V and 10 bases for J; bases not matched to a gene: 10. The CDR3 sequence is 17 residues long. Looked up from germline, CDR1 is SGDLS and CDR2 is YYNGEE.

On this clonotype itself: Given a much more abundant clone one base away, this may be a read error. V usage is TRBV13 and J usage is TRBJ2-1; TRBD2 aligns across 8 bases. The V gene's germline CDR1 is PRHDT and CDR2 FYEKMQ (reference sequence). The CDR3 contains 17 residues. CDR3 sequence: CAGSLDIGAGVNNEQFF. In DNA form, the CDR3 reads TGTGCCGGCAGCTTAGATATTGGAGCGGGAGTGAACAATGAGCAGTTCTTC.

The rearrangement uses TRBV20-1 and TRBJ1-5; tentatively, D is TRBD1 (6 bases). The CDR3 spans 14 residues. Germline V gives CDR1 DFQATT, CDR2 SNEGSKA (reference sequence). This CDR3 is CSAGTHPSNQPQHF. CDR3 bases: TGCAGCGCTGGGACACACCCTAGCAATCAGCCCCAGCATTTT.

In its sample, this clonotype was seen once. The chain uses TRBV18 and TRBJ2-1, with no clear D. The CDR3 consists of 17 residues. The germline V and J ends were trimmed by 6 bases and 2 bases, with 20 bases remaining between them. The V gene's germline CDR1 is KGHSH and CDR2 LQKENI. In DNA, the CDR3 is TGTGCCAGCTCCCCCTTGGGCGGAGCCGACCCCTACAATGAGCAGTTCTTC. Translation gives CASSPLGGADPYNEQFF. Variable domain in full (rest from reference TRBV18 and TRBJ2-1): NAGVMQNPRHLVRRRGQEARLRCSPMKGHSHVYWYRQLPEEGLKFMVYLQKENIIDESGMPKERFSAEFPKEGPSILRIQQVVRGDSAAYFCASSPLGGADPYNEQFFGPGTRLTVL.

The table lists this clonotype with a count of one. V and J are TRBV12-3 or TRBV12-4 and TRBJ2-5, with D possibly being TRBD2 (6 bases). Trimming removed 6 bases from V and 11 bases from J, with 19 bases in between. The CDR3 is 13 residues long. The DNA of the CDR3 is TGTGCCAGCAGACCGGGACTCTACAATGAGCAGTACTTC. Translating gives CASRPGLYNEQYF.

This clonotype was counted only a few times. V gene TRBV28 combines with J gene TRBJ1-1, with 7 bases fitting TRBD1. Trimming took 0 bases from V and 0 from J; bases not matched to a gene: 16. Looked up from germline, CDR1 is MDHEN and CDR2 is SYDVKM. The length of the CDR3 is 20 residues. The CDR3 protein is CASSLWRGTLTGEVNTEAFF. The CDR3 bases are TGTGCCAGCAGTTTATGGAGGGGGACCCTTACAGGGGAGGTGAACACTGAAGCTTTCTTT. The complete variable domain, with remaining parts taken from reference TRBV28 and TRBJ1-1, reads DVKVTQSSRYLVKRTGEKVFLECVQDMDHENMFWYRQDPGLGLRLIYFSYDVKMKEKGDIPEGYSVSREKKERFSLILESASTNQTSMYLCASSLWRGTLTGEVNTEAFFGQGTRLTVV.

As for this clonotype: Possible read error: a much larger clone is one base away. V gene TRBV29-1 combines with J gene TRBJ2-1; 13 bases are a match to TRBD2. The CDR3 extends over 17 amino acids. CDR1 SQVTM and CDR2 ANQGSEA come from the germline V gene. CDR3: CSVPPGLAGRSYNEQVF. For the CDR3, the DNA is TGCAGCGTTCCTCCGGGACTAGCGGGAAGGTCCTACAATGAGCAGGTCTTC.

The V gene is TRBV12-3 or TRBV12-4, the J gene TRBJ2-4, with TRBD2 as a possible D gene (6 bases). The assigned J gene may be wrong: the sequence end matches TRBJ2-7 better. The CDR3 runs to 12 residues. CDR3 region: CASMRGLYEQYF. The CDR3 bases are TGTGCCAGCATGAGGGGACTCTACGAGCAGTACTTC.

This clonotype came up a few times. The V gene is TRBV6-4, the J gene TRBJ2-1; TRBD1 might be the D (6 bases). Germline-derived CDR1 and CDR2 are MRHNA and SNTAGT. V was clipped by 2 bases and J by 5 bases, with 10 bases between them. This CDR3 is 14 amino acids long. CDR3 amino acids: CASSDRQGHNEQFF. The CDR3 coding sequence is TGTGCCAGCAGTGACAGGCAGGGGCACAATGAGCAGTTCTTC.

The V and J genes are TRBV7-2 and TRBJ1-2; TRBD1 agrees at 9 bases. Losses at the gene ends were 4 bases for V and 7 bases for J; bases not matched to a gene: 7. Per the germline V gene, CDR1 is SGHTA and CDR2 is FQGNSA. This CDR3 spans 14 amino acids. CDR3 protein: CASSSPGQGSGYTF. As DNA, the CDR3 is TGTGCCAGCAGCTCCCCGGGACAGGGCTCTGGCTACACCTTC. Using reference TRBV7-2 and TRBJ1-2 for the parts outside the CDR3, the full variable domain is GAGVSQSPSNKVTEKGKDVELRCDPISGHTALYWYRQSLGQGLEFLIYFQGNSAPDKSGLPSDRFSAERTGGSVSTLTIQRTQQEDSAVYLCASSSPGQGSGYTFGSGTRLTVV.

CDR3 region: CASSPLGGGSTDTQYF. CDR3 bases: TGCGCCAGCAGCCCCCTTGGGGGGGGGAGCACAGATACGCAGTATTTT. The J gene is TRBJ2-3, the V gene TRBV4-3, with 7 nucleotides matching TRBD2. The germline V gene encodes CDR1 LGHNA and CDR2 YSLEER. CDR3 length equals 16 residues. With V trimmed by 4 bases and J by 0 bases, 7 bases remained unmatched.

This clonotype was found many times. The chain carries TRBV10-3 and TRBJ2-3; D might be TRBD2 (6 bases). The CDR3 runs to 15 residues. Germline CDR1 ENHRY, CDR2 SYGVKD. Trimming removed 6 bases from V and 0 bases from J, with 13 bases in between. CDR3 bases: TGTGCCATCAGGATTAGCGGCCCGAGCACAGATACGCAGTATTTT. It translates to CAIRISGPSTDTQYF.

This clonotype appeared a few times. J is TRBJ2-1 and V is TRBV7-9; 13 positions agree with TRBD2. Germline V lookup: CDR1 SEHNR, CDR2 FQNEAQ (reference sequence). This CDR3 is built from 15 residues. This CDR3 is CTTHRTSGGGNEQFF. The CDR3, as DNA: TGTACCACACACCGGACTAGCGGGGGAGGTAATGAGCAGTTCTTC.

V and J are TRBV7-3 and TRBJ1-6, with D hard to call. The CDR3 is 14 amino acids. The V and J ends lost 3 bases and 9 bases respectively, with 12 bases between them. Germline values: CDR1 SGHTA, CDR2 FQGTGA. The CDR3 protein is CASSFGQKGSPLHF. As DNA, the CDR3 is TGTGCCAGCAGCTTCGGTCAAAAGGGTTCACCCCTCCACTTT.

This clonotype was observed once. This may arise from a read error, as a much more abundant clone is one base away. The chain has TRBV12-3 or TRBV12-4 and TRBJ1-6; 9 bases fit TRBD1. This CDR3 is 14 amino acids long. The CDR3 bases are TGTGCCAGCAGTCGACAGGGGGGGGATTCACCCCCCCACTTT. Its translation is CASSRQGGDSPPHF.

V and J are TRBV29-1 and TRBJ1-5, with D uncertain. CDR3 size: 13 residues. Trimming cost V 5 bases and J 2 bases, with 10 bases left between them. Looked up from germline, CDR1 is SQVTM and CDR2 is ANQGSEA. CDR3 residues: CSVTVPGNQPQHF. The DNA for the CDR3 is TGCAGCGTTACTGTCCCGGGCAATCAGCCCCAGCATTTT. Using reference TRBV29-1 and TRBJ1-5 for the parts outside the CDR3, the full variable domain is SAVISQKPSRDICQRGTSLTIQCQVDSQVTMMFWYRQQPGQSLTLIATANQGSEATYESGFVIDKFPISRPNLTFSTLTVSNMSPEDSSIYLCSVTVPGNQPQHFGDGTRLSIL.

The rearrangement links TRBV5-1 to TRBJ1-1; D not certain. Germline CDR1 SGHRS, CDR2 YFSETQ. CDR3 length: 18 amino acids. Trimming removed 4 bases at V and 0 bases at J, with 22 bases between. This chain's CDR3 is CASSPEVGSFLLNTEAFF. The CDR3 coding sequence is TGCGCCAGCAGCCCGGAGGTGGGCAGCTTTCTTTTGAACACTGAAGCTTTCTTT.

The chain links TRBV5-1 to TRBJ1-3; D is undetermined. Deletions cut 0 bases from V and 0 bases from J, with 10 bases between. The CDR3 has 16 residues. CDR1 is SGHRS, CDR2 YFSETQ, per germline. CDR3 nucleotide sequence: TGCGCCAGCAGCTTGGACGGATTGATCTCTGGAAACACCATATATTTT. This gives the protein CASSLDGLISGNTIYF.

About this clonotype: A read error is possible here, since a much larger clone lies one base away. The V gene is TRBV6-1, the J gene TRBJ2-3, with 7 bases fitting TRBD2. Germline V gene sequence: CDR1 MNHNS, CDR2 SASEGT. Germline trimming cut 4 bases from V and 3 bases from J; bases unmatched to any gene: 7. The CDR3 is 15 residues long. The CDR3 loop reads CASSGAGSMTDTQYF. DNA for the CDR3: TGTGCCAGCAGTGGAGCGGGAAGTATGACAGATACGCAGTATTTT.

The rearrangement uses TRBV20-1 and TRBJ2-7; weak D call: TRBD2 (6 bases). The J call is in doubt because the DNA end fits TRBJ2-5 better. The length of the CDR3 is 12 residues. Germline V gene lookup returns CDR1 DFQATT and CDR2 SNEGSKA (reference sequence). CDR3 amino acids: CSASVLGGTQYF. The CDR3, as DNA: TGCAGTGCTAGTGTATTGGGGGGGACCCAGTACTTC.

The chain couples TRBV20-1 to TRBJ1-2; TRBD1 matches 7 bases. The CDR3 loop spans 14 amino acids. Per the germline V gene, CDR1 is DFQATT and CDR2 is SNEGSKA (reference sequence). Losses at the gene ends were 7 bases for V and 1 base for J; bases not matched to a gene: 9. The CDR3 protein is CSGGSGQSNYGYTF. CDR3 DNA sequence: TGCAGTGGGGGTTCGGGACAGAGTAACTATGGCTACACCTTC.

This chain uses TRBV6-1 with TRBJ2-7; TRBD2 aligns across 9 bases. Germline values: CDR1 MNHNS, CDR2 SASEGT. V lost 2 bases, J lost 6 bases, and 14 bases stayed unmatched. This CDR3 contains 17 residues. The CDR3 reads CASSESGAGGFPGEQYF. The CDR3 nucleotides are TGTGCCAGCAGTGAAAGTGGAGCGGGGGGCTTCCCCGGCGAGCAGTACTTC.

This clonotype was seen a few times. The chain employs TRBV3-1 and TRBJ2-1; D ambiguous. Germline V CDR1 and CDR2: LGHDT, YNNKEL (reference sequence). Trimming pared 1 base from V and 8 bases from J, leaving 3 bases between. The CDR3 runs 11 residues. As DNA, the CDR3 is TGTGCCAGCAGCCAAGCTTATGAGCAGTTCTTC. It yields the protein CASSQAYEQFF.